A single sample is the source of the 6 T cell receptor beta chains below, sequenced in a study of blood T cell repertoires in COVID-19. Repertoires were generated with immunoSEQ multiplex PCR, while TCRdb's copy carries only in-frame clones and drops some. The table records about 140,000 clones, about nine tenths of them present only once. The sequencing input was peripheral blood. The origin of the receptors is a human donor in a cohort sampled during active COVID-19.

This rearrangement joins TRBV6-5 to TRBJ1-3; D is perhaps TRBD1 (5 bases). The CDR3 has 13 amino acids. The ends were cut back, 8 bases at V and 4 bases at J, with 12 bases in the middle. Germline CDR1 reads MNHEY; CDR2 reads SVGAGI. The CDR3 reads CASRGALGNTIYF. DNA of the CDR3: TGTGCCAGCCGCGGGGCTCTAGGAAACACCATATATTTT.

CDR3 DNA: TGTGCCAGCAGCTTATCAGGGGTAGGACGTATCGGGGAGCAGTACTTC. This sequence encodes CASSLSGVGRIGEQYF. The chain employs TRBV7-9 and TRBJ2-7; TRBD1 is a possible D gene (6 bases). The CDR3 runs to 16 residues. Germline V gene lookup returns CDR1 SEHNR and CDR2 FQNEAQ (reference sequence). V was pared by 2 bases and J by 7 bases, with 21 bases between.

The rearrangement uses TRBV18 and TRBJ1-1; D is perhaps TRBD1 (5 bases). Per the germline V gene, CDR1 is KGHSH and CDR2 is LQKENI. The CDR3 has 16 residues. Trimming cost V 2 bases and J 11 bases, with 24 bases left between them. CDR3 residues: CASSPGSGQVPKGAFF. CDR3 DNA sequence: TGTGCCAGCTCACCAGGATCAGGGCAGGTTCCTAAGGGGGCTTTCTTT.

The chain uses TRBV19 and TRBJ1-3; 7 bases map to TRBD1. Germline V gene lookup returns CDR1 LNHDA and CDR2 SQIVND (reference sequence). The V segment lost 5 bases and the J segment 0 bases; nucleotides outside the gene matches: 4. The CDR3 is made up of 15 amino acids. The CDR3 is CASSLGQTSGNTIYF. DNA of the CDR3: TGTGCCAGTAGTCTGGGACAGACCTCTGGAAACACCATATATTTT.

The chain carries TRBV6-6 and TRBJ1-2; 7 nucleotides line up with TRBD1. The CDR3 extends over 12 amino acids. The V and J ends lost 6 bases and 6 bases, in that order; junction bases with no gene match: 4. Germline V gene data show CDR1 as MNHNY and CDR2 as SVGAGI (reference sequence). The CDR3 region has the DNA TGTGCCAGCAGCGGGACAGTGCATGGCTACACCTTC. Encoded protein: CASSGTVHGYTF.

This clone was found once. The chain has TRBV6-6 and TRBJ1-3, with 8 bases that match TRBD1. Looked up from germline, CDR1 is MNHNY and CDR2 is SVGAGI (reference sequence). The CDR3 extends over 17 amino acids. Trimming took 5 bases from V and 0 from J; bases not matched to a gene: 9. The CDR3 region is CASSQGTGPRSGNTIYF. The CDR3 DNA reads TGTGCCAGCAGTCAGGGGACAGGACCTCGCTCTGGAAACACCATATATTTT.